The TCR beta chain under discussion was sequenced for a study of early T cells in non-severe SARS-CoV-2 infection. Study as a whole: The sequenced material was bulk RNA from unsorted whole blood, and its chains were unpaired. Overall study results and limits: Clonotype matching in VDJdb favored anti-spike CD8 responses and did not capture private and CD4 specificities.

Individual cDNA molecules received unique molecular identifiers. TCRdb reanalysed the 5' RACE reads using MiXCR and keeps one entry per CDR3 protein. Here the sample spans about 30,000 distinct CDR3 sequences, about 5.8% being singletons. This clonotype was found a few times. Its target is not known. The CDR3 spans 13 residues. The V and J ends lost 1 base and 5 bases respectively, with 8 bases between them. The germline V gene has CDR1 LGHDT and CDR2 YNNKEL (reference sequence). The chain couples TRBV3-1 to TRBJ1-2; D is uncertain. The material sequenced was whole blood. The source of this sequence is an adult who was a healthcare worker with PCR-confirmed SARS-CoV-2 infection or an uninfected control (not recorded which). CDR3 bases: TGTGCCAGCAGCCAAGTAGGAAGTTATGGCTACACCTTC. Its translation: CASSQVGSYGYTF.